This T cell receptor beta chain emerged from a study of T cell repertoires in cytomegalovirus infection. Study-level information: Based on public TCR beta signatures, there were indications of CMV infection and of a matching HLA type. Notes on the study in general: In two of eight donors, the top clonotype was HLA-C-restricted CMV-specific.

The germline gives CDR1 SGHVS, CDR2 FQNEAQ. The CDR3 spans 15 residues. V was clipped by 5 bases and J by 7 bases; unmatched bases: 12. Via MiXCR, TCRdb re-called the reads, giving one row per CDR3 protein. The sample includes 680,000 or so distinct CDR3 sequences, 35% to 45% of them seen just once. This clonotype was found a few times. Its target is unknown. The material sequenced was PBMCs. The sequence was collected from a human donor in good health (CMV status not recorded). Some clones in this sample may be carry-over from other donors' samples. The rearrangement links TRBV7-8 to TRBJ2-3; TRBD2 aligns across 7 bases. This chain's CDR3 is CASSGEGGSAYTQYF. The CDR3, as DNA: TGTGCCAGCAGCGGTGAGGGCGGGAGTGCATATACGCAGTATTTT.